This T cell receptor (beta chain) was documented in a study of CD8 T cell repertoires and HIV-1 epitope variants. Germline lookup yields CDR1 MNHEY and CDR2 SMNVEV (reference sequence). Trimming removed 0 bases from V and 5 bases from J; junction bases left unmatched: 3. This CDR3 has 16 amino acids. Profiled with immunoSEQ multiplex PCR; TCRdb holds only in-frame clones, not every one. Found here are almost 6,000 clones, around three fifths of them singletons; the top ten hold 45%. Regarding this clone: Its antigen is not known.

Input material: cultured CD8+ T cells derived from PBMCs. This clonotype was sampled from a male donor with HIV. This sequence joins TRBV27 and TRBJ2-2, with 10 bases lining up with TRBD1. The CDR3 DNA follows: TGTGCCAGCAGTTTATCCGGACAGGGGGAAACCGGGGAGCTGTTTTTT. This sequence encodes CASSLSGQGETGELFF.